Reported below is one TCR beta chain. As yet, its antigen is unknown. The sample belongs to a study of shared clonotypes between healthy human individuals. Terminally differentiated effector memory CD45RA+ cells were excluded by CCR7 positive selection of CD45RO-negative cells. Donors comprised only Caucasian adults living in Nashville, Tennessee. Broader study findings: On the whole, naive subsets had larger estimated richness than memory subsets had. Generation probabilities were higher for clonotypes shared across all four sorted-subset donors than for unshared ones.

V was clipped by 0 bases and J by 4 bases, with 12 bases between them. Germline-derived CDR1 and CDR2 are SNHLY and FYNNEI. There are 16 residues in the CDR3. Several immunoSEQ 96-well plates shared each subset's DNA, each plate a replicate. Method: immunoSEQ multiplex PCR; TCRdb's copy keeps in-frame clones and lacks some. Of hundreds of thousands of clones detected, 95% to 96% appear once; the ten largest clones hold roughly 0.1%. The genes are TRBV2 and TRBJ2-2; weak D call: TRBD2 (5 bases). Input material: naive CD8+ T cells sorted from blood. This clonotype was sampled from a young woman in good health. The CDR3 DNA is TGTGCCAGCAGTGAAGCTACGGCCGGGGTCACCGGGGAGCTGTTTTTT. Encoded protein: CASSEATAGVTGELFF.